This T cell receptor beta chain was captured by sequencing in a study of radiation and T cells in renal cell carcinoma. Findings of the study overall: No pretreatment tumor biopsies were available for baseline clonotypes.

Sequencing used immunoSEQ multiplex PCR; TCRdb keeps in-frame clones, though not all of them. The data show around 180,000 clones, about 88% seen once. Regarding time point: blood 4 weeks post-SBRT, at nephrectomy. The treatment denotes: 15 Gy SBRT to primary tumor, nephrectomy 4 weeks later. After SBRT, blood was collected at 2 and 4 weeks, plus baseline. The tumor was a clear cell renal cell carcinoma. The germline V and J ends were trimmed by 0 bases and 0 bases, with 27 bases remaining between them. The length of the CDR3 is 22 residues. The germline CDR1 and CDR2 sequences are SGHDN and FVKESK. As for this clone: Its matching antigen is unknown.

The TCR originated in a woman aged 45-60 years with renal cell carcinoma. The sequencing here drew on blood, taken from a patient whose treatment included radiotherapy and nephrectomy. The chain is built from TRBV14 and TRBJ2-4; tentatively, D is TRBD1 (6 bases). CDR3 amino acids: CASSQDGVQGLWPTQAKNIQYF. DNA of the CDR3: TGTGCCAGCAGCCAAGATGGGGTACAGGGTCTCTGGCCTACTCAAGCCAAAAACATTCAGTACTTC.